A single sample is the source of the 31 T cell receptor beta chains below, sequenced in a study of beta chain features in type 1 diabetes. What was sequenced were expressed TCRB transcripts, since all of the isolated RNA had been reverse transcribed. Using immunoSEQ multiplex PCR, the repertoire was profiled, and TCRdb retains in-frame clones only, with some absent. The table lists fewer than 150,000 clones, 6.9% of them singletons. What was sequenced was central memory CD4+ T cells from blood. The receptors originated from a woman younger than 45 in good health.

The chain is built from TRBV6-5 and TRBJ2-3; TRBD1 is a possible D gene (6 bases). This CDR3 has 11 amino acids. Trimming left V 5 bases short and J 7 bases short, with 7 bases between. Germline V CDR1 and CDR2: MNHEY, SVGAGI. CDR3 bases: TGTGCCAGCAGTCAGGGGTATACGCAGTATTTT. This gives the protein CASSQGYTQYF.

V is TRBV30 and J is TRBJ2-5; TRBD1 agrees at 7 bases. After removal of 4 bases from V and 4 bases from J, the junction contained 9 bases not matched to a gene. Germline lookup yields CDR1 GTSNPN and CDR2 SVGIG (reference sequence). CDR3 size: 14 residues. The chain's CDR3 is CAWMKQGQRETQYF. For the CDR3, the DNA is TGTGCCTGGATGAAACAGGGGCAGCGAGAGACCCAGTACTTC.

The chain couples TRBV5-4 to TRBJ2-3; D not certain. The CDR3 loop spans 14 amino acids. Looked up from germline, CDR1 is SGHNT and CDR2 is YYREEE (reference sequence). V was trimmed by 2 bases and J by 8 bases, leaving 15 bases between them. CDR3 residues: CASSFSILERTQYF. CDR3 sequence (DNA): TGTGCCAGCAGCTTTAGCATCCTTGAGCGTACGCAGTATTTT.

The table lists this clone with a few counts. The chain recombines TRBV5-1 with TRBJ2-2; 11 positions agree with TRBD2. The CDR3 consists of 16 residues. The V and J ends lost 1 base and 5 bases, in that order; junction bases with no gene match: 4. Germline V gene lookup returns CDR1 SGHRS and CDR2 YFSETQ. In DNA form, the CDR3 reads TGCGCCAGCAGCTTGACTAGCGGGAGTTGGACCGGGGAGCTGTTTTTT. Its translation: CASSLTSGSWTGELFF. Full variable domain (remainder filled in from reference TRBV5-1 and TRBJ2-2): KAGVTQTPRYLIKTRGQQVTLSCSPISGHRSVSWYQQTPGQGLQFLFEYFSETQRNKGNFPGRFSGRQFSNSRSEMNVSTLELGDSALYLCASSLTSGSWTGELFFGEGSRLTVL.

V usage is TRBV14 and J usage is TRBJ2-1; TRBD2 aligns across 8 bases. Germline-derived CDR1 and CDR2 are SGHDN and FVKESK. The CDR3 length is 16 residues. V lost 5 bases, J lost 5 bases, and 11 bases stayed unmatched. The CDR3 DNA follows: TGTGCCAGCAGCAGGGCGACGGGGCGGGGGGACAATGAGCAGTTCTTC. It yields the protein CASSRATGRGDNEQFF. Full variable domain (rest looked up from reference TRBV14 and TRBJ2-1): EAGVTQFPSHSVIEKGQTVTLRCDPISGHDNLYWYRRVMGKEIKFLLHFVKESKQDESGMPNNRFLAERTGGTYSTLKVQPAELEDSGVYFCASSRATGRGDNEQFFGPGTRLTVL.

The chain employs TRBV14 and TRBJ2-7; TRBD1 matches 7 bases. V gave up 4 bases and J gave up 3 bases; unmatched junction bases: 12. The CDR3 runs 16 residues. CDR1 and CDR2 from the germline V gene are SGHDN and FVKESK. The CDR3 nucleotides are TGTGCCAGCAGCCCAGATAAGGGACAGAATATCTACGAGCAGTACTTC. Its translation: CASSPDKGQNIYEQYF.

This clone was counted at least ten times. This sample also contains other DNA sequences that code for the same CDR3. The CDR3 nucleotides are TGTGCCAGCAGCTCCGGACTAGCCTACAATGAGCAGTTCTTC. It codes for CASSSGLAYNEQFF. V is TRBV11-3 and J is TRBJ2-1; TRBD2 matches at 7 bases. The CDR3 is made up of 14 amino acids. Trimming cost V 4 bases and J 2 bases; bases outside gene matches: 2. CDR1 and CDR2 from the germline V gene are SGHNT and YENEEA.

The chain combines TRBV5-1 with TRBJ2-2; TRBD1 matches at 7 bases. J lost 0 bases, V lost 4 bases, and 6 bases had no gene match. From germline, CDR1 is SGHRS and CDR2 YFSETQ. The CDR3 has 16 amino acids. The CDR3 loop is CASSPLTGSNTGELFF. Written as DNA, the CDR3 is TGCGCCAGCAGCCCCTTGACAGGGTCGAACACCGGGGAGCTGTTTTTT. The full variable domain, its missing parts supplied by reference TRBV5-1 and TRBJ2-2, is KAGVTQTPRYLIKTRGQQVTLSCSPISGHRSVSWYQQTPGQGLQFLFEYFSETQRNKGNFPGRFSGRQFSNSRSEMNVSTLELGDSALYLCASSPLTGSNTGELFFGEGSRLTVL.

This clone was seen a few times. V gene TRBV4-2 combines with J gene TRBJ2-1, with 14 nucleotides matching TRBD2. This CDR3 is built from 17 residues. Germline lookup yields CDR1 LGHNA and CDR2 YNFKEQ. V shed 0 bases, J shed 10 bases, and the junction held 8 bases outside the gene matches. The CDR3 sequence is CASSQEPGTSGSSEQFF. CDR3 coding DNA: TGTGCCAGCAGCCAAGAACCCGGGACTAGCGGGAGTTCAGAGCAGTTCTTC.

The CDR3 region is CASSSRTSGRLSYNEQFF. In DNA, the CDR3 is TGTGCCAGCAGCTCCCGGACTAGCGGGAGATTGTCCTACAATGAGCAGTTCTTC. The rearrangement links TRBV7-2 to TRBJ2-1; 13 positions agree with TRBD2. This CDR3 is built from 18 residues. From germline, CDR1 is SGHTA and CDR2 FQGNSA. The V and J ends lost 4 bases and 1 base, in that order; junction bases with no gene match: 7.

In this sample, this clone turned up a few times. The CDR3 reads CASSQDGRGRREQYF. CDR3 sequence (DNA): TGTGCCAGCAGCCAAGATGGCAGGGGGCGACGTGAGCAGTACTTC. The genes are TRBV14 and TRBJ2-7, with 8 nucleotides matching TRBD1. V lost 0 bases to trimming and J lost 7 bases; unmatched junction nucleotides: 8. CDR3 length equals 15 residues. Germline CDR1 is SGHDN and CDR2 is FVKESK.

This clone turned up a few times. The CDR3 here is CASSSGQSNEKLFF. The CDR3 DNA reads TGTGCCAGCAGCTCGGGACAGTCTAATGAAAAACTGTTTTTT. The chain links TRBV7-2 to TRBJ1-4; 7 nucleotides agree with TRBD1. CDR3 size: 14 residues. Germline V gene sequence: CDR1 SGHTA, CDR2 FQGNSA. V lost 4 bases and J lost 3; bases outside the gene matches: 2.

This clone was counted only a few times. The chain carries TRBV18 and TRBJ2-7, with a weak D call TRBD2 (6 bases). V shed 5 bases and J shed 6 bases, with 17 bases lying between them. Germline V gives CDR1 KGHSH, CDR2 LQKENI. The length of the CDR3 is 14 residues. The CDR3 sequence is CASSTPGTQGEQYF. DNA for the CDR3: TGTGCCAGCTCAACCCCCGGGACTCAGGGCGAGCAGTACTTC. Full variable domain (rest looked up from reference TRBV18 and TRBJ2-7): NAGVMQNPRHLVRRRGQEARLRCSPMKGHSHVYWYRQLPEEGLKFMVYLQKENIIDESGMPKERFSAEFPKEGPSILRIQQVVRGDSAAYFCASSTPGTQGEQYFGPGTRLTVT.

There are many counts of this clone. The chain couples TRBV28 to TRBJ2-7, with 11 bases lining up with TRBD2. Per germline, CDR1 MDHEN and CDR2 SYDVKM. Germline trimming cut 6 bases from V and 0 bases from J; bases unmatched to any gene: 4. This CDR3 comprises 15 residues. CDR3 region: CASSHLAGGSYEQYF. The DNA for the CDR3 is TGTGCCAGCAGCCATCTAGCGGGAGGCTCCTACGAGCAGTACTTC.

The chain is built from TRBV25-1 and TRBJ2-7; TRBD2 might be the D (6 bases). This CDR3 region has 13 residues. Germline CDR1 MGHDK, CDR2 SYGVNS. Trimming took off 4 bases at V and 6 bases at J, with 13 bases between the two ends. CDR3 region: CASSAAGFGEQYF. CDR3 coding DNA: TGTGCCAGCAGTGCCGCGGGATTTGGCGAGCAGTACTTC.

This chain uses TRBV2 with TRBJ1-4; 7 positions match TRBD1. V trimming: 8 bases; J trimming: 5 bases; junction bases outside the gene matches: 5. The CDR3 runs to 13 residues. Germline CDR1 is SNHLY and CDR2 is FYNNEI. CDR3 loop: CASRGQLNEKLFF. The DNA for the CDR3 is TGTGCCAGCCGGGGACAGCTAAATGAAAAACTGTTTTTT.

This clone came up a few times. CDR3 loop: CAWSTGLADTQYF. CDR3 nucleotide sequence: TGTGCCTGGAGTACAGGGTTAGCAGATACGCAGTATTTT. This chain links TRBV30 with TRBJ2-3, with D perhaps matching TRBD1 (6 bases). The V gene lost 2 bases and the J gene lost 4 bases, with 10 bases spanning the gap. Germline values: CDR1 GTSNPN, CDR2 SVGIG (reference sequence). The CDR3 has 13 residues.

There are a few counts of this clone. The chain joins TRBV11-2 to TRBJ2-5, with 8 bases lining up with TRBD1. The length of the CDR3 is 16 residues. V dropped 0 bases and J dropped 4; count of bases not matched to a gene: 7. The germline V gene encodes CDR1 SGHAT and CDR2 FQNNGV. This CDR3 is CASSLERAGGLETQYF. The CDR3 nucleotides read TGTGCCAGCAGCTTAGAGAGGGCAGGGGGCCTAGAGACCCAGTACTTC.

The chain couples TRBV5-8 to TRBJ2-5, with TRBD2 matching 9 bases. Germline V gene sequence: CDR1 SGHTS, CDR2 YDEGEE. V was clipped by 5 bases and J by 3 bases; unmatched bases: 8. This CDR3 comprises 15 residues. CDR3 loop: CASRIGLATKETQYF. Written as DNA, the CDR3 is TGTGCCAGCAGGATTGGACTAGCGACAAAAGAGACCCAGTACTTC.

This clone was recorded a few times. The genes are TRBV18 and TRBJ2-2; 7 bases map to TRBD1. Per germline, CDR1 KGHSH and CDR2 LQKENI. CDR3 length equals 16 residues. V trimming: 2 bases; J trimming: 1 base; junction bases outside the gene matches: 4. The chain's CDR3 is CASSPFRDRNTGELFF. In DNA form, the CDR3 reads TGTGCCAGCTCACCATTCCGGGACAGGAACACCGGGGAGCTGTTTTTT.

A word on this clone: One end of the junction is discordant with germline, which a read error may explain. The chain is built from TRBV5-1 and TRBJ2-7; maybe TRBD1 (6 bases). The CDR3 consists of 17 residues. Germline CDR1 is SGHRS and CDR2 is YFSETQ. As DNA, the CDR3 is TGCGCCAGCAGCTCAGCCGCCGGACAGTTCCTCTCCCACGAGCAGTACTTC. It encodes CASSSAAGQFLSHEQYF. The full variable domain, rest sourced from reference TRBV5-1 and TRBJ2-7, is KAGVTQTPRYLIKTRGQQVTLSCSPISGHRSVSWYQQTPGQGLQFLFEYFSETQRNKGNFPGRFSGRQFSNSRSEMNVSTLELGDSALYLCASSSAAGQFLSHEQYFGPGTRLTVT.

This clone was detected a few times. The chain couples TRBV7-2 to TRBJ2-7; 11 positions match TRBD2. With V trimmed by 5 bases and J by 5 bases, 8 bases remained unmatched. The CDR3 runs to 15 residues. CDR1 is SGHTA and CDR2 is FQGNSA in the germline V gene. The CDR3 nucleotides read TGTGCCAGCAGCCGGCTAGCGGGAGGTTCGGACGAGCAGTACTTC. Translation: CASSRLAGGSDEQYF.

V usage is TRBV4-1 and J usage is TRBJ2-3, with TRBD2 matching 7 bases. This CDR3 comprises 16 residues. Trimming took 4 bases from V and 6 from J; bases not matched to a gene: 13. Germline assignment: CDR1 MGHRA and CDR2 YSYEKL. The CDR3 nucleotides read TGCGCCAGCAGCCCTGGGGGGGGGAGGGCCGTGGATACGCAGTATTTT. Protein product: CASSPGGGRAVDTQYF.

This clone occurred a few times. The chain uses TRBV7-2 and TRBJ2-2, with 9 bases fitting TRBD1. Per germline, CDR1 SGHTA and CDR2 FQGNSA. The V and J ends lost 5 bases and 4 bases, in that order; junction bases with no gene match: 8. This CDR3 contains 16 residues. CDR3 residues: CASSTTGTGLTGELFF. For the CDR3, the DNA is TGTGCCAGCAGCACTACCGGGACAGGGCTCACCGGGGAGCTGTTTTTT. Filled out from reference TRBV7-2 and TRBJ2-2, the complete variable domain reads GAGVSQSPSNKVTEKGKDVELRCDPISGHTALYWYRQSLGQGLEFLIYFQGNSAPDKSGLPSDRFSAERTGGSVSTLTIQRTQQEDSAVYLCASSTTGTGLTGELFFGEGSRLTVL.

The chain has TRBV11-2 and TRBJ2-6, with D unresolved. The CDR3 spans 16 residues. The germline V and J ends were trimmed by 1 base and 4 bases, with 11 bases remaining between them. CDR1 SGHAT and CDR2 FQNNGV come from the germline V gene. CDR3 region: CASSLVSWLGANVLTF. The CDR3 DNA follows: TGTGCCAGCAGCTTAGTGTCGTGGCTCGGGGCCAACGTCCTGACTTTC.

The chain joins TRBV11-2 to TRBJ2-1, with 9 positions matching TRBD1. The ends lost 4 bases at V and 0 bases at J; junction bases unmatched: 4. The CDR3 runs to 16 residues. CDR1 and CDR2 (germline): SGHAT, FQNNGV. Here the CDR3 reads CASSSGTGSSYNEQFF. The CDR3 DNA sequence: TGTGCCAGCAGCTCAGGGACAGGGAGCTCCTACAATGAGCAGTTCTTC.

The V call is TRBV7-2, the J call TRBJ2-1; 9 bases line up with TRBD2. The CDR3 length is 16 residues. Per germline, CDR1 SGHTA and CDR2 FQGNSA. V trimming: 9 bases; J trimming: 6 bases; junction bases outside the gene matches: 15. The CDR3 DNA reads as TGTGCCAGTACACCTCCGGGACTAGCATTAGGCAATGAGCAGTTCTTC. It codes for CASTPPGLALGNEQFF.

The CDR3 DNA sequence: TGTGCCAGCAGCGCTGTTAGCGGGGACAATGAGCAGTTCTTC. It specifies CASSAVSGDNEQFF. J is TRBJ2-1 and V is TRBV9; 8 bases fit TRBD2. Germline V gives CDR1 SGDLS, CDR2 YYNGEE. After removal of 3 bases from V and 5 bases from J, the junction contained 4 bases not matched to a gene. The CDR3 spans 14 residues.

This clone was counted only a few times. J is TRBJ2-5 and V is TRBV30, with TRBD1 as a possible D gene (6 bases). The V and J ends lost 1 base and 1 base respectively, with 13 bases between them. Germline V lookup: CDR1 GTSNPN, CDR2 SVGIG (reference sequence). CDR3 size: 15 residues. The chain's CDR3 is CAWSGGYRVQETQYF. CDR3 coding DNA: TGTGCCTGGAGTGGAGGCTACAGGGTCCAAGAGACCCAGTACTTC.

The chain uses TRBV10-3 and TRBJ2-1; 8 nucleotides line up with TRBD2. Trimming at V came to 2 bases and at J to 4 bases, leaving 4 bases not matched to a gene. Germline V gene lookup returns CDR1 ENHRY and CDR2 SYGVKD. The CDR3 spans 15 residues. Here the CDR3 reads CAISEASGPYNEQFF. The CDR3 nucleotides read TGTGCCATCAGTGAGGCTAGCGGGCCATACAATGAGCAGTTCTTC.

This chain connects TRBV29-1 to TRBJ2-7, with 16 positions matching TRBD2. J lost 6 bases, V lost 1 base, and 15 bases had no gene match. In germline, CDR1 is SQVTM, CDR2 ANQGSEA. The CDR3 sequence is 19 residues long. CDR3 residues: CSVEGLTRGTSGRESEQYF. CDR3 bases: TGCAGCGTTGAAGGCCTAACGCGGGGGACTAGCGGGAGGGAAAGCGAGCAGTACTTC.